Below are 32 T cell receptor beta chains sequenced from a single sample in a study of blood T cell repertoires in COVID-19. Method: immunoSEQ multiplex PCR; TCRdb's copy keeps in-frame clones and lacks some. The sample lists 200,000 to 250,000 clones, around 84% occurring once. The specimen was peripheral blood. These receptors were obtained from a man in his fifties or sixties who had recovered from COVID-19.

This chain uses TRBV14 with TRBJ2-3; the D is unclear. The CDR3 has 12 residues. CDR1 SGHDN and CDR2 FVKESK come from the germline V gene. The V and J ends lost 3 bases and 4 bases respectively, with 5 bases between them. CDR3 in amino acids: CASSHTPDTQYF. DNA of the CDR3: TGTGCCAGCAGCCACACTCCAGATACGCAGTATTTT.

The chain employs TRBV29-1 and TRBJ2-5; D is unresolved. V shed 6 bases and J shed 5 bases, with 13 bases lying between them. The CDR3 is 12 residues long. Germline V CDR1 and CDR2: SQVTM, ANQGSEA. The CDR3 reads CSVSVMRETQYF. The DNA for the CDR3 is TGCAGCGTCTCGGTTATGCGGGAGACCCAGTACTTC.

The gene calls are TRBV28 and TRBJ1-2, with 7 nucleotides matching TRBD1. V gave up 9 bases and J gave up 3 bases; unmatched junction bases: 7. The length of the CDR3 is 13 residues. Germline V gives CDR1 MDHEN, CDR2 SYDVKM. CDR3 residues: CASGTEWDYGYTF. In DNA, the CDR3 is TGTGCCAGTGGGACAGAGTGGGACTATGGCTACACCTTC.

V and J are TRBV7-6 and TRBJ2-5, with D possibly TRBD2 on 6 matching bases. V was clipped by 0 bases and J by 1 base, with 12 bases between them. The CDR3 runs to 16 residues. The germline gives CDR1 SGHVS, CDR2 FNYEAQ. CDR3 loop: CASSLAAGKSQETQYF. CDR3 DNA: TGTGCCAGCAGCTTAGCGGCGGGAAAAAGCCAAGAGACCCAGTACTTC.

The V gene is TRBV18, the J gene TRBJ2-7; 10 bases agree with TRBD1. The CDR3 runs 14 residues. V was pared by 3 bases and J by 12 bases, with 11 bases of the junction left unmatched. CDR1 is KGHSH and CDR2 is LQKENI in the germline V gene. This chain's CDR3 is CASSPQMPGQGPYF. The CDR3 region has the DNA TGTGCCAGCTCACCGCAGATGCCGGGACAGGGGCCGTACTTC.

This clone was observed a few times. This chain joins TRBV28 and TRBJ1-1; unclear D gene. CDR1 and CDR2 from the germline V gene are MDHEN and SYDVKM. V shed 7 bases and J shed 6 bases, with 12 bases lying between them. The CDR3 length is 12 residues. CDR3 loop: CASTVQKAEAFF. CDR3 DNA: TGTGCCAGCACCGTACAGAAGGCTGAAGCTTTCTTT.

The V gene is TRBV16, the J gene TRBJ1-2, with no clear D. The CDR3 runs to 15 residues. The germline gives CDR1 KGHSY, CDR2 FQNENV. Between the trimmed V and J ends, which lost 1 base and 5 bases, there was a span of 14 bases. The CDR3 nucleotides are TGTGCCAGCAGCCAATTGGATGCCAGGCTATATGGCTACACCTTC. Its protein is CASSQLDARLYGYTF.

The rearrangement uses TRBV5-1 and TRBJ2-7; TRBD2 agrees at 7 bases. Germline values: CDR1 SGHRS, CDR2 YFSETQ. V was clipped by 6 bases and J by 2 bases; unmatched bases: 11. The CDR3 sequence is 15 residues long. CDR3 region: CASKASGQVTYEQYF. CDR3 in DNA: TGCGCCAGCAAGGCTAGCGGCCAAGTTACCTACGAGCAGTACTTC.

This chain joins TRBV5-4 and TRBJ2-7; 9 bases line up with TRBD2. V trimming: 0 bases; J trimming: 3 bases; junction bases outside the gene matches: 7. The CDR3 is 16 amino acids. Germline CDR1 and CDR2: SGHNT and YYREEE (reference sequence). The CDR3 bases are TGTGCCAGCAGCTTGGAGCCCCTAGCGGGATTCTACGAGCAGTACTTC. It specifies CASSLEPLAGFYEQYF.

The genes are TRBV20-1 and TRBJ2-7; weak D call: TRBD1 (6 bases). V lost 3 bases and J 1 base, leaving 16 bases between the germline ends. Germline V gene data show CDR1 as DFQATT and CDR2 as SNEGSKA (reference sequence). This CDR3 region has 15 residues. This CDR3 reads CSASDSVRGSYEQYF. CDR3 in DNA: TGCAGTGCTAGTGACAGTGTCAGGGGATCCTACGAGCAGTACTTC.

The gene calls are TRBV6-2 or TRBV6-3 and TRBJ2-2; D call uncertain. The CDR3 covers 14 residues. Germline values: CDR1 MNHEY, CDR2 SVGEGT. Trimming removed 3 bases at V and 1 base at J, with 6 bases between. The CDR3 loop is CASSYGRNTGELFF. The CDR3 region has the DNA TGTGCCAGCAGTTATGGGCGGAACACCGGGGAGCTGTTTTTT.

J is TRBJ2-7 and V is TRBV11-2; 14 positions agree with TRBD2. Per germline, CDR1 SGHAT and CDR2 FQNNGV. Germline trimming cut 5 bases from V and 0 bases from J; bases unmatched to any gene: 3. This CDR3 is built from 16 residues. CDR3 amino acids: CASSRLAGGSSYEQYF. The DNA of the CDR3 is TGTGCCAGCAGCCGACTAGCGGGAGGGAGCTCCTACGAGCAGTACTTC.

The rearrangement uses TRBV9 and TRBJ2-3, with 11 bases matching TRBD2. Germline CDR1 is SGDLS and CDR2 is YYNGEE. The CDR3 totals 17 residues. V shed 4 bases, J shed 6 bases, and the junction held 13 bases outside the gene matches. The CDR3 sequence: CASSTRLLAGGADTQYF. The CDR3 DNA is TGTGCCAGCAGCACACGGCTCCTAGCGGGAGGAGCTGATACGCAGTATTTT.

The rearrangement joins TRBV3-1 (or the pseudogene TRBV3-2) to TRBJ2-1; 9 bases match TRBD2. The CDR3 spans 16 residues. The trim removed 1 base at V and 9 bases at J, leaving 10 bases unmatched. Per the germline V gene, CDR1 is LGHDT and CDR2 is YNNKEL (reference sequence). The CDR3 is CASSQVSGSTRSEQFF. The CDR3 bases are TGTGCCAGCAGCCAAGTTAGCGGGAGTACCCGATCTGAGCAGTTCTTC.

The chain carries TRBV9 and TRBJ2-2; D gene unclear. From germline, CDR1 is SGDLS and CDR2 YYNGEE. Between the trimmed V and J ends, which lost 4 bases and 4 bases, there was a span of 11 bases. The CDR3 has 14 amino acids. The CDR3 region has the DNA TGTGCCAGCAGCCCACCCGCGAGCACCGGGGAGCTGTTTTTT. Protein: CASSPPASTGELFF. The variable domain in full, completed from reference TRBV9 and TRBJ2-2, reads DSGVTQTPKHLITATGQRVTLRCSPRSGDLSVYWYQQSLDQGLQFLIQYYNGEERAKGNILERFSAQQFPDLHSELNLSSLELGDSALYFCASSPPASTGELFFGEGSRLTVL.

The V gene is TRBV5-4, the J gene TRBJ1-3; D gene uncertain. Germline CDR1 and CDR2: SGHNT and YYREEE (reference sequence). This CDR3 has 15 amino acids. V was shortened by 5 bases and J by 0 bases, with 12 bases between the two germline ends. CDR3 sequence (DNA): TGTGCCAGCAGTACTGGTGGGAGCTCTGGAAACACCATATATTTT. Amino acid sequence: CASSTGGSSGNTIYF. Together with reference TRBV5-4 and TRBJ1-3, the CDR3 gives the full variable domain: ETGVTQSPTHLIKTRGQQVTLRCSSQSGHNTVSWYQQALGQGPQFIFQYYREEENGRGNFPPRFSGLQFPNYSSELNVNALELDDSALYLCASSTGGSSGNTIYFGEGSWLTVV.

Remarks on this clone: An end of the junction differs from the germline gene, which may be a read error. V usage is TRBV9 and J usage is TRBJ2-2, with D perhaps TRBD2 (6 bases). Germline V gene lookup returns CDR1 SGDLS and CDR2 YYNGEE. The CDR3 runs 16 residues. CDR3 sequence (DNA): TGTGCCAGCAGCGAGTTTAGTGGGAGGAACGCCGGGGAGCTGTTTTTT. Translation gives CASSEFSGRNAGELFF.

This chain connects TRBV5-1 to TRBJ2-2; 12 nucleotides line up with TRBD2. Germline assignment: CDR1 SGHRS and CDR2 YFSETQ. V was clipped by 0 bases and J by 5 bases; unmatched bases: 2. This CDR3 spans 16 amino acids. The CDR3 is CASSLVLAGGTGELFF. Written as DNA, the CDR3 is TGCGCCAGCAGCTTGGTTCTAGCGGGAGGGACCGGGGAGCTGTTTTTT.

This rearrangement joins TRBV6-6 to TRBJ2-3; a possible D gene is TRBD1 (5 bases). The CDR3 loop spans 16 amino acids. V was clipped by 2 bases and J by 2 bases, with 14 bases between them. The germline CDR1 and CDR2 sequences are MNHNY and SVGAGI (reference sequence). CDR3 coding DNA: TGTGCCAGCAGTTACGGTCAGGGCCCTAACACAGATACGCAGTATTTT. Protein sequence: CASSYGQGPNTDTQYF.

The chain carries TRBV7-2 and TRBJ2-5; tentative D call: TRBD1 (6 bases). Germline V gives CDR1 SGHTA, CDR2 FQGNSA. Trimming shortened V by 1 base and J by 0 bases, and 9 bases separated the two germline ends. This CDR3 is 15 amino acids long. The CDR3 sequence: CASSLVGDNQETQYF. CDR3 nucleotide sequence: TGTGCCAGCAGCTTAGTAGGGGACAACCAAGAGACCCAGTACTTC.

This chain connects TRBV20-1 to TRBJ2-7; D is possibly TRBD2 (5 bases). V lost 3 bases, J lost 11 bases, and 14 bases lay in between. Germline V gives CDR1 DFQATT, CDR2 SNEGSKA (reference sequence). This CDR3 has 11 amino acids. The CDR3 region is CSARIVREEYF. CDR3 DNA: TGCAGTGCTAGGATTGTACGGGAAGAGTACTTC.

The chain uses TRBV7-2 and TRBJ1-4; D unclear. Trimming took 1 base from V and 8 from J, leaving 8 bases between them. The CDR3 is 13 amino acids. CDR1 SGHTA and CDR2 FQGNSA come from the germline V gene. The CDR3 bases are TGTGCCAGCAGCTTAGGACTACGGGAAAAACTGTTTTTT. It encodes CASSLGLREKLFF.

J is TRBJ2-1 and V is TRBV7-2; 9 bases map to TRBD1. The CDR3 length is 15 residues. Germline CDR1 is SGHTA and CDR2 is FQGNSA. With V trimmed by 7 bases and J by 4 bases, 8 bases remained unmatched. This CDR3 reads CASNPRDRVYNEQFF. The DNA of the CDR3 is TGTGCCAGCAACCCCCGGGACAGGGTTTACAATGAGCAGTTCTTC.

This clone came up once. The V call is TRBV5-1, the J call TRBJ1-1; 7 bases align to TRBD1. J was trimmed by 4 bases and V by 4 bases; bases with no gene match: 10. The CDR3 consists of 15 residues. Per the germline V gene, CDR1 is SGHRS and CDR2 is YFSETQ. The CDR3 DNA reads TGCGCCAGCAGCGTTTACCAGGGGGGAGGCACTGAAGCTTTCTTT. Translating gives CASSVYQGGGTEAFF.

The chain carries TRBV7-9 and TRBJ1-2; D unresolved. This CDR3 has 15 residues. V was trimmed by 1 base and J by 8 bases, leaving 17 bases between them. Germline CDR1 and CDR2: SEHNR and FQNEAQ (reference sequence). CDR3 in amino acids: CASSLVGSGHGGYTF. In nucleotides, the CDR3 is TGTGCCAGCAGCTTAGTGGGCTCAGGTCATGGAGGCTACACCTTC.

The chain couples TRBV27 to TRBJ2-7; possibly TRBD1 for D (5 bases). With 3 bases removed from V and 3 bases from J, the gap between germline ends came to 24 bases. This CDR3 comprises 18 residues. Germline-derived CDR1 and CDR2 are MNHEY and SMNVEV (reference sequence). The CDR3 spells CASSFSQGSRSGDYEQYF. The CDR3 DNA is TGTGCCAGCAGTTTCTCGCAGGGATCCCGGAGTGGGGACTACGAGCAGTACTTC.

Only a few counts were recorded for this clone. The chain links TRBV18 to TRBJ1-2, with 8 bases identical to TRBD1. This CDR3 region has 15 residues. Trimming removed 3 bases from V and 8 bases from J; junction bases left unmatched: 11. Germline V CDR1 and CDR2: KGHSH, LQKENI. The CDR3 sequence: CASSPRQGPPRGYTF. The CDR3 coding sequence is TGTGCCAGCTCACCGAGACAGGGGCCGCCGCGGGGCTACACCTTC. The whole variable domain, remainder taken from reference TRBV18 and TRBJ1-2, is NAGVMQNPRHLVRRRGQEARLRCSPMKGHSHVYWYRQLPEEGLKFMVYLQKENIIDESGMPKERFSAEFPKEGPSILRIQQVVRGDSAAYFCASSPRQGPPRGYTFGSGTRLTVV.

The chain joins TRBV6-5 to TRBJ2-7; 8 nucleotides match TRBD1. From germline, CDR1 is MNHEY and CDR2 SVGAGI. V lost 7 bases to trimming and J lost 2 bases; unmatched junction nucleotides: 7. The CDR3 sequence is 14 residues long. Written as DNA, the CDR3 is TGTGCCAGCATTCAGACAGGGGTACCCTACGAGCAGTACTTC. Translation gives CASIQTGVPYEQYF.

The V call is TRBV28, the J call TRBJ2-6, with D uncertain. The germline V gene encodes CDR1 MDHEN and CDR2 SYDVKM. The CDR3 runs 15 residues. V was shortened by 0 bases and J by 0 bases, with 3 bases between the two germline ends. CDR3 sequence: CASSLWSSGANVLTF. CDR3 nucleotides: TGTGCCAGCAGTTTATGGAGCTCTGGGGCCAACGTCCTGACTTTC.

V usage is TRBV27 and J usage is TRBJ2-3, with 14 bases identical to TRBD2. V lost 6 bases to trimming and J lost 1 base; unmatched junction nucleotides: 6. The CDR3 is 17 residues long. In germline, CDR1 is MNHEY, CDR2 SMNVEV (reference sequence). CDR3 in amino acids: CASRIRGLAGGTDTQYF. Here the CDR3 DNA reads TGTGCCAGCAGGATCCGGGGACTAGCGGGAGGCACAGATACGCAGTATTTT.

The chain combines TRBV27 with TRBJ2-7; 7 bases are shared with TRBD2. The CDR3 sequence is 13 residues long. V lost 6 bases to trimming and J lost 6 bases; unmatched junction nucleotides: 8. Germline CDR1 and CDR2: MNHEY and SMNVEV (reference sequence). CDR3 sequence: CASSWTRVSEQYF. The CDR3 region has the DNA TGTGCCAGCAGCTGGACTAGAGTTTCCGAGCAGTACTTC.

CDR3 loop: CASRIQGDIQYF. The CDR3 DNA reads as TGTGCCAGCAGGATACAGGGGGACATTCAGTACTTC. The chain is built from TRBV2 and TRBJ2-4, with 8 positions matching TRBD1. The CDR3 is 12 residues long. V shed 6 bases, J shed 8 bases, and the junction held 3 bases outside the gene matches. CDR1 and CDR2 (germline): SNHLY, FYNNEI. Using reference TRBV2 and TRBJ2-4 for the parts outside the CDR3, the full variable domain is EPEVTQTPSHQVTQMGQEVILRCVPISNHLYFYWYRQILGQKVEFLVSFYNNEISEKSEIFDDQFSVERPDGSNFTLKIRSTKLEDSAMYFCASRIQGDIQYFGAGTRLSVL.